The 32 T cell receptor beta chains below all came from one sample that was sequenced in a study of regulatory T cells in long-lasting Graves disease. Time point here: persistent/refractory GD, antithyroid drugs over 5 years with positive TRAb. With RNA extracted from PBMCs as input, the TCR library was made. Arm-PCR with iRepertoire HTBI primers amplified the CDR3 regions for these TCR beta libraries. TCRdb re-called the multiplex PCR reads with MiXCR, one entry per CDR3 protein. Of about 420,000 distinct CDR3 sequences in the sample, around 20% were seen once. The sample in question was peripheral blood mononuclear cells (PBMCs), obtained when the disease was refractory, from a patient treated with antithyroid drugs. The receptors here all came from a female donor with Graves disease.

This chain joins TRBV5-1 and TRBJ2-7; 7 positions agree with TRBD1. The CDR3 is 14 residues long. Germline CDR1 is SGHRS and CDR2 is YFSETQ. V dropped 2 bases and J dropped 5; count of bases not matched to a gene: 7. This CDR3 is CASSLTGVMDEQYF. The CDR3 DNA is TGCGCCAGCAGCTTAACAGGGGTCATGGACGAGCAGTACTTC.

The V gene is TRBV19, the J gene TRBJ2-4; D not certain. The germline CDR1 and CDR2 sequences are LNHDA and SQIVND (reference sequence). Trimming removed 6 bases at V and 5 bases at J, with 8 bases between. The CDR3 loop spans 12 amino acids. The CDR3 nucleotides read TGTGCCAGTAGCCCCGTGGAAAACATTCAGTACTTC. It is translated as CASSPVENIQYF. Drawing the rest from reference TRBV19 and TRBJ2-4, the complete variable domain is DGGITQSPKYLFRKEGQNVTLSCEQNLNHDAMYWYRQDPGQGLRLIYYSQIVNDFQKGDIAEGYSVSREKKESFPLTVTSAQKNPTAFYLCASSPVENIQYFGAGTRLSVL.

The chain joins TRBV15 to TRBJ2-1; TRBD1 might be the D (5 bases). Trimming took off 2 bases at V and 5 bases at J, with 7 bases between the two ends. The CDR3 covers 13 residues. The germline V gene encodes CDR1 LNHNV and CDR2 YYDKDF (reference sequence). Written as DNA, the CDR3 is TGTGCCACCAGCAGATCGACAGACAATGAGCAGTTCTTC. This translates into CATSRSTDNEQFF. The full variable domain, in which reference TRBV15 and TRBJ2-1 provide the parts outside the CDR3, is DAMVIQNPRYQVTQFGKPVTLSCSQTLNHNVMYWYQQKSSQAPKLLFHYYDKDFNNEADTPDNFQSRRPNTSFCFLDIRSPGLGDTAMYLCATSRSTDNEQFFGPGTRLTVL.

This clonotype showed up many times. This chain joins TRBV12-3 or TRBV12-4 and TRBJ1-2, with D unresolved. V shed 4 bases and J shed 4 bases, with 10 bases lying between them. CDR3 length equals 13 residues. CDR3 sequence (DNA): TGTGCCAGCAGTTGGGGATTACTCTATGGCTACACCTTC. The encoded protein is CASSWGLLYGYTF.

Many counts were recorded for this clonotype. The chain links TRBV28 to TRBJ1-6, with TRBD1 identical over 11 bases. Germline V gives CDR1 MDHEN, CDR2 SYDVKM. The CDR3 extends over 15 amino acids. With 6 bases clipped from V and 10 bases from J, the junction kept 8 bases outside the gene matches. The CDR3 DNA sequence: TGTGCCAGCAGCCGCCGGACAGGGGGCTTGTCACCCCTCCACTTT. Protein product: CASSRRTGGLSPLHF. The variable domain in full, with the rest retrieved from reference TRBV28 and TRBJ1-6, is DVKVTQSSRYLVKRTGEKVFLECVQDMDHENMFWYRQDPGLGLRLIYFSYDVKMKEKGDIPEGYSVSREKKERFSLILESASTNQTSMYLCASSRRTGGLSPLHFGNGTRLTVT.

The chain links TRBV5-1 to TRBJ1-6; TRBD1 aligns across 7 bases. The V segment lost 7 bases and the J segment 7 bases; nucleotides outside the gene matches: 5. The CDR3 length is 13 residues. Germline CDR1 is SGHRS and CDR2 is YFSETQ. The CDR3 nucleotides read TGCGCCAGCCGCGGGACAGCAAATTCACCCCTCCACTTT. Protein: CASRGTANSPLHF.

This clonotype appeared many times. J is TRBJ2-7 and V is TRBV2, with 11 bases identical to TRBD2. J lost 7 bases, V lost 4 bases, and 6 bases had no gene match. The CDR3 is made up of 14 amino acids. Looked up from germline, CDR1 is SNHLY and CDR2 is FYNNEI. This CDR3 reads CASSGGLAAQEQYF. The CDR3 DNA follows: TGTGCCAGCAGTGGGGGACTAGCGGCCCAAGAGCAGTACTTC. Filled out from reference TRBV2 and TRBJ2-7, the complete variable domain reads EPEVTQTPSHQVTQMGQEVILRCVPISNHLYFYWYRQILGQKVEFLVSFYNNEISEKSEIFDDQFSVERPDGSNFTLKIRSTKLEDSAMYFCASSGGLAAQEQYFGPGTRLTVT.

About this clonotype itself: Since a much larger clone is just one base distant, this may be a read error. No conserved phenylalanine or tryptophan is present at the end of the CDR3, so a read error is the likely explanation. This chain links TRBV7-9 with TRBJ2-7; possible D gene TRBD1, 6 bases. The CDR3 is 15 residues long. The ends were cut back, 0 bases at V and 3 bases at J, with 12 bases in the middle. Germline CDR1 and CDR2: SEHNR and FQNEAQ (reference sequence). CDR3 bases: TGTGCCAGCAGCTTAGCCCTCGGGACAAACTACGAGCAGTACCTC. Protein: CASSLALGTNYEQYL.

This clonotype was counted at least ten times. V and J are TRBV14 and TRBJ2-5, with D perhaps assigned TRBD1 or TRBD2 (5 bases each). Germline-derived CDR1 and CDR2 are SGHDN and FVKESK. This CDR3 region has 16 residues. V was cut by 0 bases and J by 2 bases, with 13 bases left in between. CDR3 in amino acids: CASSQDEGTVQETQYF. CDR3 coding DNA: TGTGCCAGCAGCCAAGATGAAGGGACCGTTCAAGAGACCCAGTACTTC. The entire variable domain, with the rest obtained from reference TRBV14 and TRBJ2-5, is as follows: EAGVTQFPSHSVIEKGQTVTLRCDPISGHDNLYWYRRVMGKEIKFLLHFVKESKQDESGMPNNRFLAERTGGTYSTLKVQPAELEDSGVYFCASSQDEGTVQETQYFGPGTRLLVL.

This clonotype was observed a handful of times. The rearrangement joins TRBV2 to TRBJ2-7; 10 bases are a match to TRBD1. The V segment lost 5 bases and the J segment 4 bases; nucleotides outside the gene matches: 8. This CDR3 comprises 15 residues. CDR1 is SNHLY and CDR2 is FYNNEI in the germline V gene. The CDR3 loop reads CASSPGGTGVYEQYF. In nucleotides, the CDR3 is TGTGCCAGCAGTCCAGGGGGGACAGGGGTGTACGAGCAGTACTTC. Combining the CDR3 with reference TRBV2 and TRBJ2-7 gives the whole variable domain EPEVTQTPSHQVTQMGQEVILRCVPISNHLYFYWYRQILGQKVEFLVSFYNNEISEKSEIFDDQFSVERPDGSNFTLKIRSTKLEDSAMYFCASSPGGTGVYEQYFGPGTRLTVT.

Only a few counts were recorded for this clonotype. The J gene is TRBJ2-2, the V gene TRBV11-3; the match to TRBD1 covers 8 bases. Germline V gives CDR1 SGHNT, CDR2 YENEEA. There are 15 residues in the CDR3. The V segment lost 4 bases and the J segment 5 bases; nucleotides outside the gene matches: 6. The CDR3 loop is CASSSTGVGTGELFF. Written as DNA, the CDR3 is TGTGCCAGCAGCTCGACAGGGGTAGGAACCGGGGAGCTGTTTTTT. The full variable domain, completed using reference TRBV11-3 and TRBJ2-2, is EAGVVQSPRYKIIEKKQPVAFWCNPISGHNTLYWYLQNLGQGPELLIRYENEEAVDDSQLPKDRFSAERLKGVDSTLKIQPAELGDSAVYLCASSSTGVGTGELFFGEGSRLTVL.

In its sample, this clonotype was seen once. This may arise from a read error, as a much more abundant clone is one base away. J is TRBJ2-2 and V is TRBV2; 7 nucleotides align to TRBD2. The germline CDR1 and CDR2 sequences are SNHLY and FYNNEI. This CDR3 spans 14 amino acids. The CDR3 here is CASTIDSSSGELLF. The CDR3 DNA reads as TGTGCCAGCACAATCGACTCTTCAAGCGGGGAGCTGCTTTTT.

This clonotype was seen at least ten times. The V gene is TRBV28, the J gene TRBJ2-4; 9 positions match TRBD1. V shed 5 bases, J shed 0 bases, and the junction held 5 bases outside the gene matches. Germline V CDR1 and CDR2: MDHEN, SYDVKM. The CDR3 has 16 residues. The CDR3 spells CASSAGQGIAKNIQYF. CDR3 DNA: TGTGCCAGCAGTGCCGGACAGGGGATAGCCAAAAACATTCAGTACTTC.

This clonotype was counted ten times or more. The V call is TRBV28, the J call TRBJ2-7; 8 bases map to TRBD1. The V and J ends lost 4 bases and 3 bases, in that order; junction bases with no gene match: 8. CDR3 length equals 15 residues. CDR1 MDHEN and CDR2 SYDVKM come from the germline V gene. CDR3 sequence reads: CASSSPLTGGYEQYF. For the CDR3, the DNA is TGTGCCAGCAGTTCCCCCCTTACAGGGGGCTACGAGCAGTACTTC.

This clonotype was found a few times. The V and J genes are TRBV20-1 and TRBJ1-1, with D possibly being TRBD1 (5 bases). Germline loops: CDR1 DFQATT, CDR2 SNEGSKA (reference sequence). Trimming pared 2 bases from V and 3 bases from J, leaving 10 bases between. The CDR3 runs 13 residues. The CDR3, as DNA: TGCAGTGCTAGAAAGACAGTCGACACTGAAGCTTTCTTT. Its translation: CSARKTVDTEAFF.

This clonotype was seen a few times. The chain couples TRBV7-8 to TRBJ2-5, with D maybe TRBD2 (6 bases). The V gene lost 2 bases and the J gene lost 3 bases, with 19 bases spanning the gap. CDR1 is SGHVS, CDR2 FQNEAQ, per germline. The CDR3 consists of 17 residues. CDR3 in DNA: TGTGCCAGCAGCTTATACTGGGGCTCTGGGGAGGAAGAGACCCAGTACTTC. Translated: CASSLYWGSGEEETQYF.

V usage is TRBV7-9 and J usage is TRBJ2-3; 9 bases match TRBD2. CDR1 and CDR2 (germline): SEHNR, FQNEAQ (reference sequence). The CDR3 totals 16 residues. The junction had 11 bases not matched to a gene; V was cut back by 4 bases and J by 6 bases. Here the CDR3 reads CASSSPAGGSLDTQYF. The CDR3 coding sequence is TGTGCCAGCAGCTCCCCAGCGGGAGGATCCTTGGATACGCAGTATTTT.

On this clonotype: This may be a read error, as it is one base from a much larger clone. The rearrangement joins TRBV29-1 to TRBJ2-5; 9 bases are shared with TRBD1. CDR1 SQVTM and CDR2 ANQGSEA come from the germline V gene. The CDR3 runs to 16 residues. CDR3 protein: CSVGQLTGGYQEAQYF. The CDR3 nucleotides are TGCAGCGTTGGACAGTTGACAGGGGGGTACCAAGAGGCCCAGTACTTC. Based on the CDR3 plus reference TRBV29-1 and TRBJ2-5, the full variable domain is SAVISQKPSRDICQRGTSLTIQCQVDSQVTMMFWYRQQPGQSLTLIATANQGSEATYESGFVIDKFPISRPNLTFSTLTVSNMSPEDSSIYLCSVGQLTGGYQEAQYFGPGTRLLVL.

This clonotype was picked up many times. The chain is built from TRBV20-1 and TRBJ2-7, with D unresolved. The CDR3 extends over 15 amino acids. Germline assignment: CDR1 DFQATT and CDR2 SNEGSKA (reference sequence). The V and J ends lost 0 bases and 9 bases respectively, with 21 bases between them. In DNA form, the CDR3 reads TGCAGTGCTAGAGATCAGGAGCTGACCGCTGGTGGGCAGTACTTC. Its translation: CSARDQELTAGGQYF.

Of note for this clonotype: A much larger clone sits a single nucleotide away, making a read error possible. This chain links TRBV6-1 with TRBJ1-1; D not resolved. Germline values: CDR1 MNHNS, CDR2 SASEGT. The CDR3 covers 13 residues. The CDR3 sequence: CASNRGGHTEALF. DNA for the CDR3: TGTGCCAGCAACCGGGGAGGCCACACTGAAGCTCTCTTT.

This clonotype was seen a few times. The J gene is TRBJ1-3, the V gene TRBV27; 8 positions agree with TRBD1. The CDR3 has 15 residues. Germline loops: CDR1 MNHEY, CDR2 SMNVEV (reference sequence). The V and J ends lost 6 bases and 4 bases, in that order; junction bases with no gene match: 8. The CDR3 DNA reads TGTGCCAGCAGCTCAGGACAGGGAGGAGGAAACACCATATATTTT. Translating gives CASSSGQGGGNTIYF.

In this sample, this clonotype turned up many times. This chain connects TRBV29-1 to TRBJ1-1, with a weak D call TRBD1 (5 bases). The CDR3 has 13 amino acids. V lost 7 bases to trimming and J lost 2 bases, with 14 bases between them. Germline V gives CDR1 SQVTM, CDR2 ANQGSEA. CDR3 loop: CSARGGANTEAFF. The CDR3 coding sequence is TGCAGCGCGAGAGGAGGGGCCAACACTGAAGCTTTCTTT.

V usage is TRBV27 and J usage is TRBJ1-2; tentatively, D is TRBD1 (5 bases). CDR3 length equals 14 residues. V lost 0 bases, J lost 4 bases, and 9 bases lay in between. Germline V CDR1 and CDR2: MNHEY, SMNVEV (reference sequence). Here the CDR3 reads CASSLSGGTYGYTF. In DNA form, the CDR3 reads TGTGCCAGCAGTTTATCAGGCGGGACCTATGGCTACACCTTC.

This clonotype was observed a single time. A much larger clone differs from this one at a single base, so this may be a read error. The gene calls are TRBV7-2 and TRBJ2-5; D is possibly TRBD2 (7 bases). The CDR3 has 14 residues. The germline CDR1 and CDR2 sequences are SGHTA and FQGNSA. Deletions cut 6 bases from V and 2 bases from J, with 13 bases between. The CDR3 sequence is CASRGAGVQETQYF. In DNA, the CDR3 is TGTGCCAGCAGGGGGGCGGGAGTTCAAGAGACCCAGTACTTC.

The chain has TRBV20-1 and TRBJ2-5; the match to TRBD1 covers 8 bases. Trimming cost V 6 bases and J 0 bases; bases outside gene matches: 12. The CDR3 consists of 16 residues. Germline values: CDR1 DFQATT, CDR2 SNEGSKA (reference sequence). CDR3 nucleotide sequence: TGCAGTGCAACCGACAGGGGCCGAACGTACCAAGAGACCCAGTACTTC. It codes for CSATDRGRTYQETQYF.

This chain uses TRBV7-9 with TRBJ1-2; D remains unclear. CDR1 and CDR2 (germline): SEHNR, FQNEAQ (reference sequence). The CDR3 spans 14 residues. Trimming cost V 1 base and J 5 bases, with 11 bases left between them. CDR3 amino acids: CASSLGDSGYGYTF. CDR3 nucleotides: TGTGCCAGCAGCTTAGGGGATTCGGGATATGGCTACACCTTC.

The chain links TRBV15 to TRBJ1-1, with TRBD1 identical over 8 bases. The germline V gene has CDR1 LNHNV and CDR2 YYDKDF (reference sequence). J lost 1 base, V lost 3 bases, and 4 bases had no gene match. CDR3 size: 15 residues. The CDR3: CATSSRTGRNTEAFF. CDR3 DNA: TGTGCCACCAGCAGCAGGACAGGGAGGAACACTGAAGCTTTCTTT.

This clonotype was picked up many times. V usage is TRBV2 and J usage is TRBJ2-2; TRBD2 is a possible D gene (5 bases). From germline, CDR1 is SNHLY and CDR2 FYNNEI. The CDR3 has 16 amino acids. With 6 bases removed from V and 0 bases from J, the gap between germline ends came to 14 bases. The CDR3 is CASRRLLRANTGELFF. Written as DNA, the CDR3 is TGTGCCAGCAGGAGACTACTCCGCGCGAACACCGGGGAGCTGTTTTTT.

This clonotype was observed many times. The CDR3 spells CASSQEPPRAVQETQYF. The CDR3 coding sequence is TGTGCCAGCAGCCAAGAACCCCCTCGGGCGGTCCAAGAGACCCAGTACTTC. The genes are TRBV3-1 and TRBJ2-5, with D unresolved. This CDR3 region has 17 residues. V dropped 0 bases and J dropped 1 base, with 15 bases sitting between them. Germline lookup yields CDR1 LGHDT and CDR2 YNNKEL (reference sequence).

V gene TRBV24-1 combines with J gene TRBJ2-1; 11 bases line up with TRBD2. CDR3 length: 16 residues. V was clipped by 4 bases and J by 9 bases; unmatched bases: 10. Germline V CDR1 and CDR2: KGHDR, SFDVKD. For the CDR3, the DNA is TGTGCCACCAGTGAGTCGACTAGCGGGGACGTGGGTGAGCAGTTCTTC. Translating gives CATSESTSGDVGEQFF.

CDR3 sequence reads: CASGQRQTGELFF. Here the CDR3 DNA reads TGTGCCAGCGGTCAAAGACAGACCGGGGAGCTGTTTTTT. The chain employs TRBV6-2 or TRBV6-3 and TRBJ2-2; D may be TRBD1 (5 bases). This CDR3 contains 13 residues. Per germline, CDR1 MNHEY and CDR2 SVGEGT. The germline V and J ends were trimmed by 8 bases and 5 bases, with 12 bases remaining between them.

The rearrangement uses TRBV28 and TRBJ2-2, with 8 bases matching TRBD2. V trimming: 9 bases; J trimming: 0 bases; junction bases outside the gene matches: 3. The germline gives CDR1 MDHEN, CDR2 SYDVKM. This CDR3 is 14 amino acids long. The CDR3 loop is CASLAGPNTGELFF. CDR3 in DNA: TGTGCCAGTCTAGCGGGCCCGAACACCGGGGAGCTGTTTTTT.